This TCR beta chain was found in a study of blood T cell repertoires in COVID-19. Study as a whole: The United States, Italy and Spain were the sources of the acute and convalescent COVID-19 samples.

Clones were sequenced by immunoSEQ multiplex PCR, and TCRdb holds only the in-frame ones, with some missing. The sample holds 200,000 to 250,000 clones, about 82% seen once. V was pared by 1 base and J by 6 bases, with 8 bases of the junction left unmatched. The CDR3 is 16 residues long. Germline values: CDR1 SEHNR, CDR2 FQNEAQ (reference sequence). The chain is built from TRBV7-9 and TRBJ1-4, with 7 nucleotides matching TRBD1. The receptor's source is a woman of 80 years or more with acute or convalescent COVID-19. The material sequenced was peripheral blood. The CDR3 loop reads CASSLEGGMWYEKLFF. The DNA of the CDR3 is TGTGCCAGCAGCTTAGAAGGGGGCATGTGGTATGAAAAACTGTTTTTT.